This T cell receptor beta chain was retrieved from a study of T cell responses to AZD1222 COVID-19 vaccine. The data were produced by immunoSEQ multiplex PCR, yet TCRdb's version contains in-frame clones alone and is incomplete. The top ten clones hold less than 5.5% of a sample with some 150,000 clones, 90% to 95% of them seen once. CDR1 is MNHEY, CDR2 SVGAGI, per germline. V gave up 2 bases and J gave up 6 bases; unmatched junction bases: 7. The CDR3 is made up of 16 amino acids. The TCR originated in an adult in good health. The chain has TRBV6-5 and TRBJ2-2, with 9 bases lining up with TRBD2. The sequencing used peripheral blood, collected on day 0 of AZD1222 vaccination. CDR3 loop: CASSYQVAGDAGELFF. CDR3 DNA sequence: TGTGCCAGCAGTTACCAAGTAGCGGGAGATGCCGGGGAGCTGTTTTTT.